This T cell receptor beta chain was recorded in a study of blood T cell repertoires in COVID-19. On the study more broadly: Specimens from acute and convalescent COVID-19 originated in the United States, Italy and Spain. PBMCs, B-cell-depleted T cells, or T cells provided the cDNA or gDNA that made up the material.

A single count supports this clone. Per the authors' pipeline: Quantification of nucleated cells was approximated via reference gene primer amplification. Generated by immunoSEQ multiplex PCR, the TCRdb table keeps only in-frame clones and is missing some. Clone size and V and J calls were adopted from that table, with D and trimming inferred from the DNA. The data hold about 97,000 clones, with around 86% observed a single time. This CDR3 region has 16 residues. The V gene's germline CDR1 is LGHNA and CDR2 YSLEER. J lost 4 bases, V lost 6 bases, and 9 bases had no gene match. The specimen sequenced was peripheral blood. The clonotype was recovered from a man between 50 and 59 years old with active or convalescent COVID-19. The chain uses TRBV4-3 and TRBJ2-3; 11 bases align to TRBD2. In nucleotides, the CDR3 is TGCGCCAGCAGTCGTAGTAGCGGGGGGGAGGCAGATACGCAGTATTTT. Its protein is CASSRSSGGEADTQYF.